The next 18 T cell receptor beta chains were all read from a single sample in a study of T cells in Graves' hyperthyroidism and ophthalmopathy. Template material for amplifying TCR beta CDR3 regions consisted of RNA transcripts. When the TCR CDR3 underwent first-round RT-PCR, the HTBI primer set was used. TCRdb analysed the multiplex PCR reads with MiXCR anew, one entry per CDR3 protein. This sample has 600,000 or so distinct CDR3 sequences, with more than 14% found just once. The sample taken for sequencing was blood. These receptors were collected from a woman aged 45-59 years with Graves' ophthalmopathy.

The chain employs TRBV12-3 or TRBV12-4 and TRBJ2-7; 13 bases align to TRBD2. Trimming at V came to 8 bases and at J to 4 bases, leaving 17 bases not matched to a gene. The CDR3 sequence is 18 residues long. This CDR3 reads CASALEGLAGPTPYEQYF. The CDR3 region has the DNA TGTGCCAGCGCCCTAGAGGGACTAGCGGGACCGACCCCTTACGAGCAGTACTTC.

This clonotype was counted many times. The chain couples TRBV28 to TRBJ1-6; no clear D. Germline V gene sequence: CDR1 MDHEN, CDR2 SYDVKM. This CDR3 is built from 11 residues. V was cut by 6 bases and J by 8 bases, with 5 bases left in between. The CDR3 sequence: CASSGDSPLHF. The DNA of the CDR3 is TGTGCCAGCAGCGGGGATTCACCCCTCCACTTT.

This clonotype was seen repeatedly, ten times or more. The chain recombines TRBV20-1 with TRBJ2-7, with 8 bases identical to TRBD2. Trimming cost V 3 bases and J 4 bases; bases outside gene matches: 14. The CDR3 runs 16 residues. Germline CDR1 reads DFQATT; CDR2 reads SNEGSKA (reference sequence). The CDR3 region is CSASYPPAGERYEQYF. The CDR3 DNA is TGCAGTGCTAGTTATCCCCCAGCGGGAGAAAGGTACGAGCAGTACTTC.

The rearrangement uses TRBV27 and TRBJ1-2; D remains ambiguous. V was shortened by 4 bases and J by 3 bases, with 12 bases between the two germline ends. CDR1 MNHEY and CDR2 SMNVEV come from the germline V gene (reference sequence). This CDR3 region has 14 residues. CDR3 DNA: TGTGCCAGCAGTTATAAGCCCGGGGACTATGGCTACACCTTC. It specifies CASSYKPGDYGYTF.

The sample holds many counts of this clonotype. The DNA of the CDR3 is TGTGCCAGCAGTTTCAGGGACAATCAGCCCCAGCATTTT. Protein product: CASSFRDNQPQHF. This rearrangement joins TRBV12-3 or TRBV12-4 to TRBJ1-5, with D perhaps matching TRBD1 (5 bases). Trimming took off 3 bases at V and 3 bases at J, with 6 bases between the two ends. The CDR3 is made up of 13 amino acids.

This clonotype was observed many times. The rearrangement uses TRBV6-6 and TRBJ2-1, with 9 bases that match TRBD1. The trim removed 0 bases at V and 3 bases at J, leaving 6 bases unmatched. The CDR3 contains 17 residues. The germline gives CDR1 MNHNY, CDR2 SVGAGI (reference sequence). CDR3 residues: CASSYSSGTGFYNEQFF. For the CDR3, the DNA is TGTGCCAGCAGTTACTCGTCCGGGACAGGGTTCTACAATGAGCAGTTCTTC.

This clonotype occurred many times. CDR3 sequence reads: CASSYGVIGADTQYF. The CDR3 DNA sequence: TGTGCCAGCAGTTACGGGGTAATAGGAGCAGATACGCAGTATTTT. The chain links TRBV6-5 to TRBJ2-3, with D uncertain. The V gene's germline CDR1 is MNHEY and CDR2 SVGAGI. CDR3 length: 15 amino acids. Trimming stripped 2 bases from V and 4 bases from J, with 13 bases between.

This clonotype has at least ten counts. The rearrangement uses TRBV2 and TRBJ2-5, with TRBD2 identical over 8 bases. The CDR3 contains 15 residues. Germline V gives CDR1 SNHLY, CDR2 FYNNEI. V lost 3 bases to trimming and J lost 5 bases; unmatched junction nucleotides: 8. The CDR3 protein is CASSDEYGRVETQYF. DNA of the CDR3: TGTGCCAGCAGTGATGAGTACGGGAGGGTTGAGACCCAGTACTTC.

In this sample, this clonotype turned up many times. The genes are TRBV6-6 and TRBJ2-7; 9 nucleotides align to TRBD1. Per germline, CDR1 MNHNY and CDR2 SVGAGI (reference sequence). The CDR3 contains 18 residues. The J segment lost 3 bases and the V segment lost 0 bases, leaving 12 bases of the junction unmatched. DNA for the CDR3: TGTGCCAGCAGTTACTCGCCCACGGACAGGGGAACGCACTACGAGCAGTACTTC. It codes for CASSYSPTDRGTHYEQYF.

The chain combines TRBV4-2 with TRBJ2-1; the D gene is possibly TRBD1 (5 bases). In germline, CDR1 is LGHNA, CDR2 YNFKEQ. Trimming took off 4 bases at V and 11 bases at J, with 12 bases between the two ends. CDR3 length: 12 amino acids. CDR3 in amino acids: CASSPPGLQQFF. CDR3 in DNA: TGTGCCAGCAGCCCCCCAGGGCTCCAGCAGTTCTTC.

This clonotype occurred many times. This chain connects TRBV11-2 to TRBJ2-1, with a possible D match to TRBD2 (6 bases). The CDR3 consists of 13 residues. CDR1 is SGHAT and CDR2 is FQNNGV in the germline V gene. V lost 3 bases, J lost 9 bases, and 12 bases lay in between. The DNA for the CDR3 is TGTGCCAGCAGCTTGGGGGACTGGGGTGAGCAGTTCTTC. Translation: CASSLGDWGEQFF.

This clonotype was observed at least ten times. The rearrangement joins TRBV2 to TRBJ2-2; 9 bases line up with TRBD1. V lost 5 bases, J lost 4 bases, and 14 bases stayed unmatched. Germline V CDR1 and CDR2: SNHLY, FYNNEI. The CDR3 length is 18 residues. CDR3 sequence: CASSTVPGQGRSTGELFF. CDR3 nucleotides: TGTGCCAGCAGTACAGTCCCGGGACAGGGAAGGAGCACCGGGGAGCTGTTTTTT.

The sample holds many counts of this clonotype. The V gene is TRBV6-5, the J gene TRBJ1-1, with D tentatively TRBD1 (5 bases). V lost 0 bases and J 4 bases, leaving 9 bases between the germline ends. The germline CDR1 and CDR2 sequences are MNHEY and SVGAGI. This CDR3 has 14 residues. CDR3 in DNA: TGTGCCAGCAGTTACTCCTGGAGGGGCACTGAAGCTTTCTTT. This encodes CASSYSWRGTEAFF.

This clonotype was seen only a few times. The chain joins TRBV7-2 to TRBJ2-7; D is unclear. V lost 5 bases to trimming and J lost 6 bases, with 11 bases between them. This CDR3 is built from 12 residues. Looked up from germline, CDR1 is SGHTA and CDR2 is FQGNSA. As DNA, the CDR3 is TGTGCCAGCAGCAAATACACCGGCGAGCAGTACTTC. Its protein is CASSKYTGEQYF.

This clonotype was observed many times. This chain connects TRBV18 to TRBJ2-1; 10 positions agree with TRBD2. The ends lost 6 bases at V and 7 bases at J; junction bases unmatched: 12. CDR1 and CDR2 (germline): KGHSH, LQKENI. This CDR3 spans 16 amino acids. The CDR3 bases are TGTGCCAGCTCCCATCTAGGGACTAGCGCAGGTAATGAGCAGTTCTTC. This encodes CASSHLGTSAGNEQFF. Drawing the rest from reference TRBV18 and TRBJ2-1, the complete variable domain is NAGVMQNPRHLVRRRGQEARLRCSPMKGHSHVYWYRQLPEEGLKFMVYLQKENIIDESGMPKERFSAEFPKEGPSILRIQQVVRGDSAAYFCASSHLGTSAGNEQFFGPGTRLTVL.

This clonotype was detected only once. A much larger clone differs from this one at a single base, so this may be a read error. The chain carries TRBV30 and TRBJ2-2; 11 bases are shared with TRBD2. Germline-derived CDR1 and CDR2 are GTSNPN and SVGIG (reference sequence). The CDR3 is 15 residues long. CDR3: CARSRLAGITGELFF. The CDR3, as DNA: TGTGCCCGGAGTCGACTAGCGGGGATCACCGGGGAGCTGTTTTTT.

Many counts were recorded for this clonotype. The chain recombines TRBV5-1 with TRBJ1-5; D unresolved. The germline V gene has CDR1 SGHRS and CDR2 YFSETQ. Trimming stripped 0 bases from V and 1 base from J, with 11 bases between. This CDR3 spans 16 amino acids. CDR3 DNA: TGCGCCAGCAGCTTGGTTCCCATGGACAGCAATCAGCCCCAGCATTTT. Translated, it gives CASSLVPMDSNQPQHF. The whole variable domain, filled in from reference TRBV5-1 and TRBJ1-5, reads KAGVTQTPRYLIKTRGQQVTLSCSPISGHRSVSWYQQTPGQGLQFLFEYFSETQRNKGNFPGRFSGRQFSNSRSEMNVSTLELGDSALYLCASSLVPMDSNQPQHFGDGTRLSIL.

This clonotype occurred a few times. The chain has TRBV7-9 and TRBJ1-2; 10 bases match TRBD1. Germline V gives CDR1 SEHNR, CDR2 FQNEAQ (reference sequence). The J segment lost 8 bases and the V segment lost 5 bases, leaving 20 bases of the junction unmatched. The CDR3 contains 18 residues. The CDR3 nucleotides are TGTGCCAGCAGCACTACCAGACAGGGGGCCCCCGTGAACTTCGGCTACACCTTC. This gives the protein CASSTTRQGAPVNFGYTF.